These T cell receptor beta chains were read from a single sample in a study of T cells after somatic rescue of genetic block. Libraries were prepared by immunoSEQ multiplex PCR; TCRdb keeps only in-frame clonotypes and omits some of them. This table holds 14,000 to 15,000 clones, 65% to 75% found once. The specimen sequenced was peripheral blood mononuclear cells (PBMCs). The source is a man aged 18 to 35. Each CDR3 is given with its conserved first and last residue. The order of the fields is V gene, J gene, clone size, D gene, CDR3 protein, CDR3 DNA. D genes are given only for firm matches. Clone size appears in some rows only: once, few, many, or a class for an expanded clone.

V gene: TRBV21-1
J gene: TRBJ2-4
clone size: -
D gene: -
CDR3 protein: CASSRRQGLAKNIQYF
CDR3 DNA: TGTGCCAGCAGTCGTAGACAGGGGTTAGCCAAAAACATTCAGTACTTC

V gene: TRBV7-9
J gene: TRBJ1-5
clone size: once
D gene: TRBD1
CDR3 protein: CASTPGQGGNQPQHF
CDR3 DNA: TGTGCCAGCACACCTGGACAGGGCGGCAATCAGCCCCAGCATTTT

V gene: TRBV5-1
J gene: TRBJ2-7
clone size: -
D gene: -
CDR3 protein: CASSLAPQAYEQYF
CDR3 DNA: TGCGCCAGCAGCTTGGCCCCCCAGGCCTACGAGCAGTACTTC

V gene: TRBV27
J gene: TRBJ2-7
clone size: -
D gene: -
CDR3 protein: CASSATGTYEQYF
CDR3 DNA: TGTGCCAGCAGTGCTACAGGGACCTACGAGCAGTACTTC

V gene: TRBV7-9
J gene: TRBJ1-6
clone size: few
D gene: -
CDR3 protein: CASSEQWGNSPLHF
CDR3 DNA: TGTGCCAGCAGCGAACAGTGGGGTAATTCACCCCTCCACTTT

V gene: TRBV7-6
J gene: TRBJ2-1
clone size: few
D gene: -
CDR3 protein: CASSSHWGIGNEQFF
CDR3 DNA: TGTGCCAGCAGCTCTCACTGGGGAATCGGCAATGAGCAGTTCTTC

V gene: TRBV28
J gene: TRBJ1-6
clone size: -
D gene: TRBD1
CDR3 protein: CASSLGTGSRGSPLHF
CDR3 DNA: TGTGCCAGCAGTTTGGGGACAGGGAGTAGAGGTTCACCCCTCCACTTT

V gene: TRBV27
J gene: TRBJ1-2
clone size: -
D gene: -
CDR3 protein: CASSWDGYYGYTF
CDR3 DNA: TGTGCCAGCAGTTGGGACGGCTACTATGGCTACACCTTC

V gene: TRBV28
J gene: TRBJ1-6
clone size: -
D gene: -
CDR3 protein: CASSFGSPLHF
CDR3 DNA: TGTGCCAGCAGTTTTGGTTCACCCCTCCACTTT

V gene: TRBV28
J gene: TRBJ1-2
clone size: -
D gene: TRBD1
CDR3 protein: CASRHRGIYGYTF
CDR3 DNA: TGTGCCAGCAGACACAGGGGTATCTATGGCTACACCTTC

V gene: TRBV6-1
J gene: TRBJ2-7
clone size: once
D gene: -
CDR3 protein: CASSPQTAYEQYF
CDR3 DNA: TGTGCCAGCAGTCCTCAGACAGCCTACGAGCAGTACTTC

V gene: TRBV10-2
J gene: TRBJ2-7
clone size: -
D gene: -
CDR3 protein: CASTSGSMEQYF
CDR3 DNA: TGCGCCAGCACCTCAGGGTCTATGGAGCAGTACTTC

V gene: TRBV6-5
J gene: TRBJ2-2
clone size: few
D gene: -
CDR3 protein: CASSYSSTGELFF
CDR3 DNA: TGTGCCAGCAGTTACAGCTCCACCGGGGAGCTGTTTTTT

V gene: TRBV27
J gene: TRBJ1-4
clone size: -
D gene: TRBD1
CDR3 protein: CASSFVVPGQVAYEKLFF
CDR3 DNA: TGTGCCAGCAGTTTCGTAGTCCCGGGACAGGTTGCGTATGAAAAACTGTTTTTT

V gene: TRBV7-9
J gene: TRBJ2-7
clone size: -
D gene: -
CDR3 protein: CASSPRLSYEQYF
CDR3 DNA: TGTGCCAGCAGCCCGAGACTCTCCTACGAGCAGTACTTC

V gene: TRBV7-9
J gene: TRBJ1-4
clone size: -
D gene: -
CDR3 protein: CASSLEAEKLFF
CDR3 DNA: TGTGCCAGCAGCTTAGAAGCTGAAAAACTGTTTTTT

V gene: TRBV27
J gene: TRBJ1-2
clone size: few
D gene: -
CDR3 protein: CASSSGRLYGYTF
CDR3 DNA: TGTGCCAGCAGTTCCGGACGGCTCTATGGCTACACCTTC

V gene: TRBV5-6
J gene: TRBJ2-7
clone size: -
D gene: -
CDR3 protein: CASSSQTGFGQYF
CDR3 DNA: TGTGCCAGCAGTTCCCAGACAGGCTTCGGGCAGTACTTC

V gene: TRBV5-1
J gene: TRBJ1-4
clone size: -
D gene: TRBD1
CDR3 protein: CASSLEGTVKYEKLFF
CDR3 DNA: TGCGCCAGCAGCTTGGAAGGGACAGTAAAGTACGAAAAACTGTTTTTT

V gene: TRBV6-5
J gene: TRBJ2-7
clone size: -
D gene: TRBD1
CDR3 protein: CASRYDRDRGEQYF
CDR3 DNA: TGTGCCAGCAGATACGACCGGGACAGAGGAGAGCAGTACTTC

V gene: TRBV7-8
J gene: TRBJ2-5
clone size: few
D gene: -
CDR3 protein: CASSLARDRTQYF
CDR3 DNA: TGTGCCAGCAGCTTAGCCCGGGACCGGACCCAGTACTTC

V gene: TRBV30
J gene: TRBJ1-2
clone size: -
D gene: -
CDR3 protein: CASEGWQDGYTF
CDR3 DNA: TGTGCCTCGGAAGGGTGGCAGGATGGCTACACCTTC

V gene: TRBV5-1
J gene: TRBJ1-1
clone size: -
D gene: -
CDR3 protein: CASSLELRVLNTEAFF
CDR3 DNA: TGCGCCAGCAGCTTGGAGTTGCGCGTTTTGAACACTGAAGCTTTCTTT

V gene: TRBV10-3
J gene: TRBJ2-1
clone size: -
D gene: TRBD1
CDR3 protein: CAIKGGQGVYNEQFF
CDR3 DNA: TGTGCCATCAAAGGAGGACAGGGGGTATACAATGAGCAGTTCTTC